The T cell receptor beta chain described here comes from a study of blood T cell repertoires in COVID-19. Turning to the study itself: COVID-19 samples, acute and convalescent, were from the United States, Italy and Spain. PBMCs, B-cell-depleted T cells, or T cells were the source of the cDNA or gDNA that made up the material.

In the authors' workflow: Estimated nucleated cell counts came from reference gene primer amplification. Only in-frame clones appear in the TCRdb table, and some are missing; sequencing was by immunoSEQ multiplex PCR. D and trimming come from the DNA, and the V and J calls and clone size come from that table. The table includes roughly 200,000 clones, 70% to 85% detected once. Trimming cost V 0 bases and J 6 bases; bases outside gene matches: 3. This CDR3 contains 15 residues. CDR1 SGHRS and CDR2 YFSETQ come from the germline V gene. Followed longitudinally, the Seattle patients had been enrolled during active infection.

V is TRBV5-1 and J is TRBJ1-6; 7 nucleotides line up with TRBD1. The sequence came from a woman at least 80 years old with COVID-19, enrolled during active disease. Sequences were obtained from peripheral blood. CDR3 nucleotides: TGCGCCAGCAGCTTGGACAGGGGAATTAATTCACCCCTCCACTTT. Its protein is CASSLDRGINSPLHF.